Following are 15 T cell receptor beta chains from one sample sequenced in a study of T cells in Graves' hyperthyroidism and ophthalmopathy (dated by TCRdb to the late 2010s). Libraries were built with multiplex PCR. The listed sequencing device is Illumina HiSeq 2000. The TCR beta CDR3 regions were amplified from RNA transcripts. The first round of RT-PCR for the TCR CDR3 was performed with the HTBI primer set and the Qiagen OneStep RT-PCR kit. TCRdb took the public reads, trimmed them with fastp at Q25, ran MiXCR for clone calling and kept in-frame beta chains. CDR3 protein duplicates are merged, each entry listing the most common genes and DNA. Within this sample are some 460,000 distinct CDR3 sequences, with 15% to 18% of them counted one time only. The top ten clones comprise around 7.7% of the sample. Sequences were obtained from blood. The receptors stem from a woman between 18 and 30 years old with Graves' hyperthyroidism.

This clonotype was counted ten times or more. CDR3: CASSPIGASYEQYF. DNA for the CDR3: TGCGCCAGCAGCCCCATAGGAGCCAGCTACGAGCAGTACTTC. The chain employs TRBV4-1 and TRBJ2-7; D call uncertain. Trimming pared 4 bases from V and 3 bases from J, leaving 13 bases between. CDR3 length: 14 residues. The V gene's germline CDR1 is MGHRA and CDR2 YSYEKL.

This clonotype has a count of ten or more. V is TRBV20-1 and J is TRBJ1-2, with D perhaps matching TRBD1 (6 bases). This CDR3 is 14 amino acids long. Trimming stripped 3 bases from V and 3 bases from J, with 14 bases between. Germline CDR1 and CDR2: DFQATT and SNEGSKA (reference sequence). The CDR3: CSASTSGADYGYTF. In DNA, the CDR3 is TGCAGTGCTAGTACATCAGGGGCCGACTATGGCTACACCTTC.

This clonotype was seen many times. CDR3 sequence (DNA): TGTGCCAGCAGTCACCCCCCGGGACTCCCGGGCCACTATGGCTACACCTTC. Amino acids: CASSHPPGLPGHYGYTF. The chain employs TRBV28 and TRBJ1-2, with D tentatively TRBD1 (5 bases). This CDR3 region has 17 residues. Germline CDR1 is MDHEN and CDR2 is SYDVKM. Trimming cost V 5 bases and J 3 bases, with 22 bases left between them.

In its sample, this clonotype was seen many times. The genes are TRBV2 and TRBJ2-7, with a possible D match to TRBD2 (6 bases). The CDR3 covers 15 residues. CDR1 SNHLY and CDR2 FYNNEI come from the germline V gene. V lost 7 bases and J 3 bases, leaving 19 bases between the germline ends. CDR3 in amino acids: CASTFLAPDFYEQYF. CDR3 coding DNA: TGTGCCAGCACCTTCCTAGCGCCCGATTTCTACGAGCAGTACTTC.

This clonotype was observed many times. This sequence joins TRBV5-1 and TRBJ2-7; D not certain. The CDR3 is made up of 13 amino acids. Germline CDR1 and CDR2: SGHRS and YFSETQ. V was trimmed by 4 bases and J by 6 bases, leaving 14 bases between them. CDR3 nucleotides: TGCGCCAGCAGCACCTCCTATAAAGGCGAGCAGTACTTC. Translated, it gives CASSTSYKGEQYF. The full variable domain, rest sourced from reference TRBV5-1 and TRBJ2-7, is KAGVTQTPRYLIKTRGQQVTLSCSPISGHRSVSWYQQTPGQGLQFLFEYFSETQRNKGNFPGRFSGRQFSNSRSEMNVSTLELGDSALYLCASSTSYKGEQYFGPGTRLTVT.

The rearrangement joins TRBV11-2 to TRBJ1-1, with D possibly matching TRBD1 (5 bases). This CDR3 has 14 residues. V lost 7 bases to trimming and J lost 0 bases, with 12 bases between them. Germline V lookup: CDR1 SGHAT, CDR2 FQNNGV. The CDR3 sequence: CASILGTLNTEAFF. The CDR3 region has the DNA TGTGCCAGCATATTAGGGACTCTGAACACTGAAGCTTTCTTT.

In its sample, this clonotype was seen many times. This rearrangement joins TRBV7-8 to TRBJ2-1, with 8 bases fitting TRBD2. The junction had 11 bases not matched to a gene; V was cut back by 4 bases and J by 6 bases. Per germline, CDR1 SGHVS and CDR2 FQNEAQ. The CDR3 consists of 16 residues. This CDR3 reads CASSWGRAGGSNEQFF. As DNA, the CDR3 is TGTGCCAGCAGCTGGGGAAGGGCGGGAGGTTCCAATGAGCAGTTCTTC.

This clonotype was counted at least ten times. V and J are TRBV25-1 and TRBJ1-4; no clear D. From germline, CDR1 is MGHDK and CDR2 SYGVNS. The CDR3 loop spans 16 amino acids. The V gene lost 0 bases and the J gene lost 6 bases, with 14 bases spanning the gap. Here the CDR3 reads CASSEYIPGGDEKLFF. CDR3 nucleotides: TGTGCCAGCAGTGAATATATTCCAGGAGGTGATGAAAAACTGTTTTTT. Filled out from reference TRBV25-1 and TRBJ1-4, the complete variable domain reads EADIYQTPRYLVIGTGKKITLECSQTMGHDKMYWYQQDPGMELHLIHYSYGVNSTEKGDLSSESTVSRIRTEHFPLTLESARPSHTSQYLCASSEYIPGGDEKLFFGSGTQLSVL.

The chain couples TRBV20-1 to TRBJ2-5, with a weak D call TRBD1 (6 bases). The CDR3 is 13 amino acids. Trimming took 1 base from V and 2 from J, leaving 8 bases between them. The germline CDR1 and CDR2 sequences are DFQATT and SNEGSKA (reference sequence). The CDR3, as DNA: TGCAGTGCTAGAGGGGGACATCAAGAGACCCAGTACTTC. Protein product: CSARGGHQETQYF.

This clonotype appeared many times. The CDR3 here is CASSLSMGGIYEQYF. The DNA for the CDR3 is TGTGCCAGCAGTTTATCGATGGGAGGGATCTACGAGCAGTACTTC. The rearrangement joins TRBV27 to TRBJ2-7, with TRBD2 matching 7 bases. With 0 bases clipped from V and 3 bases from J, the junction kept 5 bases outside the gene matches. Germline CDR1 reads MNHEY; CDR2 reads SMNVEV (reference sequence). This CDR3 is 15 amino acids long.

There are many counts of this clonotype. This rearrangement joins TRBV5-1 to TRBJ2-3, with D unclear. Between the trimmed V and J ends, which lost 2 bases and 2 bases, there was a span of 3 bases. The CDR3 covers 12 residues. Germline CDR1 reads SGHRS; CDR2 reads YFSETQ. CDR3 DNA: TGCGCCAGCAGCTTCGACACAGATACGCAGTATTTT. This encodes CASSFDTDTQYF.

This clonotype was picked up a small number of times. J is TRBJ1-5 and V is TRBV9, with unresolved D. Looked up from germline, CDR1 is SGDLS and CDR2 is YYNGEE. Trimming cost V 4 bases and J 1 base, with 9 bases left between them. The CDR3 has 14 amino acids. CDR3 coding DNA: TGTGCCAGCAGCCCAAGCCACAGCAATCAGCCCCAGCATTTT. Its translation is CASSPSHSNQPQHF. Full variable domain (remainder filled in from reference TRBV9 and TRBJ1-5): DSGVTQTPKHLITATGQRVTLRCSPRSGDLSVYWYQQSLDQGLQFLIQYYNGEERAKGNILERFSAQQFPDLHSELNLSSLELGDSALYFCASSPSHSNQPQHFGDGTRLSIL.

The chain is built from TRBV19 and TRBJ2-5; the match to TRBD1 covers 7 bases. This CDR3 is built from 17 residues. Germline-derived CDR1 and CDR2 are LNHDA and SQIVND (reference sequence). J was trimmed by 1 base and V by 5 bases; bases with no gene match: 13. In DNA, the CDR3 is TGTGCCAGTAGTGTAACCCGGGACAGCCTGTCCCAAGAGACCCAGTACTTC. Translating gives CASSVTRDSLSQETQYF.

This clonotype was found many times. The rearrangement joins TRBV5-1 to TRBJ2-7; 9 nucleotides agree with TRBD1. This CDR3 has 14 residues. J was trimmed by 3 bases and V by 4 bases; bases with no gene match: 5. The V gene's germline CDR1 is SGHRS and CDR2 YFSETQ. The CDR3: CASSVPGQGYEQYF. The CDR3 DNA follows: TGCGCCAGCAGCGTGCCGGGACAGGGCTACGAGCAGTACTTC.

This clonotype was counted at least ten times. This chain joins TRBV5-8 and TRBJ2-5, with D uncertain. The CDR3 has 16 residues. Germline V lookup: CDR1 SGHTS, CDR2 YDEGEE. V was cut by 3 bases and J by 5 bases, with 20 bases left in between. In DNA form, the CDR3 reads TGTGCCAGCAGCTCCGGGCCAGGCCCTATGGCGGAGACCCAGTACTTC. It codes for CASSSGPGPMAETQYF. The full variable domain, with the rest looked up from reference TRBV5-8 and TRBJ2-5, is EAGVTQSPTHLIKTRGQQATLRCSPISGHTSVYWYQQALGLGLQFLLWYDEGEERNRGNFPPRFSGRQFPNYSSELNVNALELEDSALYLCASSSGPGPMAETQYFGPGTRLLVL.